This T cell receptor beta chain was obtained from a study of cytomegalovirus exposure and HLA in healthy donors. Study background: Early on, a data release was issued that held roughly 84 million unique TCRs from HLA-typed donors. Study-level results: In an earlier analysis, about 87% or about 30%: the productive usage of most TCR beta V segments. Trimming of TCR beta V- and J-genes showed a link, identified in a later analysis, to a missense DCLRE1C variant. On later analysis, the bulk of CMV-associated TCR beta chains appeared to be HLA-restricted.

Germline-derived CDR1 and CDR2 are SNHLY and FYNNEI. Trimming took off 8 bases at V and 7 bases at J, with 14 bases between the two ends. CDR3 length: 13 residues. Both 60 Vbeta primers and 13 Jbeta primers went into the PCR. Sequenced by immunoSEQ multiplex PCR; TCRdb stores in-frame clones only, minus some. The sample holds about 140,000 clones, 66% seen once. Comment on this clone: Its matching antigen is unknown.

This TCR derives from a woman aged 60-75 years in good health and CMV-seronegative. The chain carries TRBV2 and TRBJ1-4; D might be TRBD1 (6 bases). The sequenced material came from PBMCs. CDR3 region: CASGGARGEKLFF. CDR3 DNA: TGTGCCAGCGGGGGGGCGCGGGGTGAAAAACTGTTTTTT.